These T cell receptor beta chains were read from a single sample in a study of blood T cells in healthy people across ages. Via MiXCR, TCRdb re-called the 5' RACE reads, giving one row per CDR3 protein. The data hold about 1.4 million distinct CDR3 sequences, with around 59% observed a single time. Material: blood. The receptors originated from a man between 18 and 29 years old in good health. The CDR3 runs from the conserved cysteine through the conserved F or W. Fields, in order: CDR3 protein, V gene, J gene.

CASSYSQGTNEKLFF	TRBV6-5	TRBJ1-4
CASSQDRVRGQYEQYF	TRBV4-1	TRBJ2-7
CASTPRRTQYF	TRBV11-3	TRBJ2-3
CSAHEGGAYGYTF	TRBV20-1	TRBJ1-2
CASGLGNNDRVVYGYTF	TRBV12-5	TRBJ1-2
CAWMPQEAYGYTF	TRBV30	TRBJ1-2
CASSLYIQAGGGYNEQFF	TRBV5-1	TRBJ2-1
CAISESTSGFDEQFF	TRBV10-3	TRBJ2-1
CASRETGLAYYEQYF	TRBV25-1	TRBJ2-7
CASSQEWTGEKDTQYF	TRBV4-2	TRBJ2-3
CASSFLRAGGIYEQYF	TRBV12-3/TRBV12-4	TRBJ2-7
CASSHPPGATGYTQYF	TRBV3-1	TRBJ2-3
CASSPLAGWEKLFF	TRBV27	TRBJ1-4
CASSRALQGRPLHF	TRBV27	TRBJ1-6
CASRSPSSYNEQFF	TRBV28	TRBJ2-1
CASSQDLGAGQPQHF	TRBV4-1	TRBJ1-5
CASSRRDRGGQETQYF	TRBV4-2	TRBJ2-5
CASTRTGNSYEQYF	TRBV3-1	TRBJ2-7
CASSLGDMITDTQYF	TRBV7-2	TRBJ2-3
CSATLYEGGTATDTQYF	TRBV29-1	TRBJ2-3
CSAGGTGNGGYTF	TRBV20-1	TRBJ1-2
CASSESWGNNEQFF	TRBV7-2	TRBJ2-1
CASSTQDPNTVAFF	TRBV27	TRBJ1-1
CASTPGQGSTDTQYF	TRBV12-3/TRBV12-4	TRBJ2-3
CASSALRTDRNYGYTF	TRBV9	TRBJ1-2